One T cell receptor (beta chain) is described in this entry. Libraries were prepared by immunoSEQ multiplex PCR; TCRdb keeps only in-frame clonotypes and omits some of them. The table records over 100,000 clones, around 93% of them present only once. The data are from a study of PD-L1 blockade in urothelial cancer. Study-level background: About 85% of the roughly 29 patients comprised males who had bladder-origin urothelial cancer.

As to time point: peripheral blood 6 weeks after treatment start. The sequencing used PBMCs, collected around atezolizumab (anti-PD-L1) treatment. This TCR came from a man between 60 and 75 years old with urothelial cancer.

CDR3 nucleotides: TGTGCCAGCAGCACTGGACAGATCACTGAAGCTTTCTTT. It yields the protein CASSTGQITEAFF. The chain is built from TRBV5-6 and TRBJ1-1, with D maybe TRBD1 (6 bases). V dropped 4 bases and J dropped 4 bases, with 11 bases sitting between them. Germline V gene data show CDR1 as SGHDT and CDR2 as YYEEEE. The CDR3 is 13 residues long. Using reference TRBV5-6 and TRBJ1-1 for the parts outside the CDR3, the full variable domain is DAGVTQSPTHLIKTRGQQVTLRCSPKSGHDTVSWYQQALGQGPQFIFQYYEEEERQRGNFPDRFSGHQFPNYSSELNVNALLLGDSALYLCASSTGQITEAFFGQGTRLTVV.